The clone carrying this T cell receptor beta chain was detected only a few times. Its antigen is unknown. This sample was taken from a study of T cell repertoires in cytomegalovirus infection. Study-wide background: Public TCR beta signatures indicated both CMV infection and matching HLA type.

Overall study results and limits: Carriers of CMV plus the relevant HLA were identified by cumulative public TCR beta family frequency. CMV-specific HLA-C-restricted TCR beta clonotypes dominated the ex vivo response.

A single record per CDR3 protein comes from TCRdb applying MiXCR to the reads. Here the sample spans about 400,000 distinct CDR3 sequences, roughly 18% being singletons. The trim removed 2 bases at V and 8 bases at J, leaving 4 bases unmatched. The CDR3 loop spans 14 amino acids. CDR1 and CDR2 from the germline V gene are GTSNPN and SVGIG (reference sequence). The J gene is TRBJ2-2, the V gene TRBV30; 11 bases map to TRBD1. Material for sequencing was PBMCs. This sequence was found in a human donor in good health (CMV status not recorded). Some clones in this sample may be carry-over from other donors' samples. The chain's CDR3 is CAWSSGQGAGELFF. CDR3 DNA: TGTGCCTGGAGTTCCGGACAGGGGGCAGGGGAGCTGTTTTTT.